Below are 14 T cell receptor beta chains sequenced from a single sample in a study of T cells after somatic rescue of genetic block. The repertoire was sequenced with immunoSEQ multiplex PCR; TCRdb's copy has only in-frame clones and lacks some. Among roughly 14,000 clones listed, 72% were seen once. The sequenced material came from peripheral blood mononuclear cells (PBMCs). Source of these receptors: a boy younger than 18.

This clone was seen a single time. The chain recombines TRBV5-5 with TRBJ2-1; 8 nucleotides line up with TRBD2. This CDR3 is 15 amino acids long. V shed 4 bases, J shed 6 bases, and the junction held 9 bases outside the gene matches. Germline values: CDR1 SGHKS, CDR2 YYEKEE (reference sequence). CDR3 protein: CASSTSGLGGNEQFF. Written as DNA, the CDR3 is TGTGCCAGCAGCACCTCGGGACTAGGGGGCAATGAGCAGTTCTTC.

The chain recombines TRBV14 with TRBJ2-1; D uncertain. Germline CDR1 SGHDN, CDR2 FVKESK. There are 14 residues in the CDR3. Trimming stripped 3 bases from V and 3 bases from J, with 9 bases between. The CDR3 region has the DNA TGTGCCAGCAGCCAGGGGTCCATCTACAATGAGCAGTTCTTC. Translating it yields CASSQGSIYNEQFF.

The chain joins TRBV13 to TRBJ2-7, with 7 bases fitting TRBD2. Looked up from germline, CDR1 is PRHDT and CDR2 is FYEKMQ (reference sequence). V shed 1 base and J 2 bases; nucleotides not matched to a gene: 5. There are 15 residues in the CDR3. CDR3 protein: CASSLVWEGTYEQYF. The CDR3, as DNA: TGTGCCAGCAGCTTAGTGTGGGAGGGAACCTACGAGCAGTACTTC.

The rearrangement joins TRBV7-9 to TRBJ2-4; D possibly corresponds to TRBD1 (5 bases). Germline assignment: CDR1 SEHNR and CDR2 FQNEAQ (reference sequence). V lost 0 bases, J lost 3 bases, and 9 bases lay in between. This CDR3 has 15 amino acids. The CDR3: CASSLADSYKNIQYF. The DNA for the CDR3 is TGTGCCAGCAGCTTAGCAGACAGCTACAAAAACATTCAGTACTTC.

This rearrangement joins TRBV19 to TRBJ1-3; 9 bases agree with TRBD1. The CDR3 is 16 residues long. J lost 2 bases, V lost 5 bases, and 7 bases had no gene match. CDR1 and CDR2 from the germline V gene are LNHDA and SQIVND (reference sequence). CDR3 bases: TGTGCCAGTAGTCCGTGGACAGGGGAGACTGGAAACACCATATATTTT. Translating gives CASSPWTGETGNTIYF. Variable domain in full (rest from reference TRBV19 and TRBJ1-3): DGGITQSPKYLFRKEGQNVTLSCEQNLNHDAMYWYRQDPGQGLRLIYYSQIVNDFQKGDIAEGYSVSREKKESFPLTVTSAQKNPTAFYLCASSPWTGETGNTIYFGEGSWLTVV.

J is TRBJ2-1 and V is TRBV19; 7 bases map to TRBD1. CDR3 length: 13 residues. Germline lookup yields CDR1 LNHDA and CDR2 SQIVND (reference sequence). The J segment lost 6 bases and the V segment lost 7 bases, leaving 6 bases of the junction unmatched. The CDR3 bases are TGTGCCAGTAAAGAGGGGGCGCGCAATGAGCAGTTCTTC. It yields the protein CASKEGARNEQFF.

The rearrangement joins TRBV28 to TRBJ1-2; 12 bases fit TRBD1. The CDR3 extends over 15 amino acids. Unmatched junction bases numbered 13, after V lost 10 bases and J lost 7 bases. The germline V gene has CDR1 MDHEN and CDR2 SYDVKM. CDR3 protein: CATPPGTGGVFGYTF. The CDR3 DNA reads TGTGCCACCCCGCCCGGGACAGGGGGCGTGTTTGGCTACACCTTC.

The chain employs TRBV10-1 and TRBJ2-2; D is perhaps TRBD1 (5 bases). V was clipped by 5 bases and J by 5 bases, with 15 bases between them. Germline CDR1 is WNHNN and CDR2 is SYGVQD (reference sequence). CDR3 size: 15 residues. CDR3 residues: CASSTSRDLTGELFF. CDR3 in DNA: TGCGCCAGCAGTACTTCCAGGGATTTGACCGGGGAGCTGTTTTTT.

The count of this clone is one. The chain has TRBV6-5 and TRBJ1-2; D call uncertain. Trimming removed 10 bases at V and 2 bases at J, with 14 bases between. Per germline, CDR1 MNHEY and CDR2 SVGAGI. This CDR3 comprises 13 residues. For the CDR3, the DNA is TGTGCCACCATGGCTGGACTGAACTATGGCTACACCTTC. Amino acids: CATMAGLNYGYTF.

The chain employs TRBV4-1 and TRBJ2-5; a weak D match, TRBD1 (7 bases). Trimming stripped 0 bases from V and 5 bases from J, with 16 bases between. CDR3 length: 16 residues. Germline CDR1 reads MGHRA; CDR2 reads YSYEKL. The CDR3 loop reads CASSQDWRGRIETQYF. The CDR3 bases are TGCGCCAGCAGCCAAGATTGGAGGGGGCGGATTGAGACCCAGTACTTC.

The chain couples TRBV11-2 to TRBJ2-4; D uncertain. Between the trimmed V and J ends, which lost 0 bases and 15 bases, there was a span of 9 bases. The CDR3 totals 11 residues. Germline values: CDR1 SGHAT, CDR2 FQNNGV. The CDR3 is CASSLDALRYF. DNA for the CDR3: TGTGCCAGCAGCTTAGATGCGCTAAGGTACTTC.

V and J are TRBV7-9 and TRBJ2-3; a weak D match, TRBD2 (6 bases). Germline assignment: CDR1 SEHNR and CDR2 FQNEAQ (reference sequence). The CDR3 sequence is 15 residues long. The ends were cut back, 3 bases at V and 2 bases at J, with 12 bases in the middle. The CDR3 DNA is TGTGCCAGCAGCTTGGACGGCGGGATCACAGATACGCAGTATTTT. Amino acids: CASSLDGGITDTQYF.

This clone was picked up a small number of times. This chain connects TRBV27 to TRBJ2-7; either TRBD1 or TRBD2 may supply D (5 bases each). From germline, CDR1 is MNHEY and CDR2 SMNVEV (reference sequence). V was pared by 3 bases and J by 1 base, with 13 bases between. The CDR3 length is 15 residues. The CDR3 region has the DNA TGTGCCAGCAGTTTGGTTGGGACGGGTTCCTACGAGCAGTACTTC. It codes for CASSLVGTGSYEQYF.

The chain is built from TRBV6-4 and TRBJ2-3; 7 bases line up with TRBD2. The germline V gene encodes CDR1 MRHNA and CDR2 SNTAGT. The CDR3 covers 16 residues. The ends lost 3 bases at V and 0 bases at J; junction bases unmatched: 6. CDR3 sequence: CASSEFGGLSTDTQYF. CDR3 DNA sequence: TGTGCCAGCAGTGAATTCGGGGGACTAAGCACAGATACGCAGTATTTT.